What follows are 2 T cell receptor beta chains derived from one specimen sequenced in a study of blood T cell repertoires in COVID-19. TCRdb's copy holds only in-frame clones and misses some; the assay was immunoSEQ multiplex PCR. The sample has roughly 53,000 clones; approximately 90% are singletons. The sequenced sample consisted of peripheral blood. The receptors derive from a woman in her thirties or forties with active COVID-19.

The V call is TRBV7-9, the J call TRBJ1-4; 9 bases agree with TRBD1. Trimming cost V 5 bases and J 4 bases; bases outside gene matches: 11. The CDR3 runs to 17 residues. The germline V gene has CDR1 SEHNR and CDR2 FQNEAQ (reference sequence). CDR3 sequence: CASSRRWTGVLNEKLFF. Here the CDR3 DNA reads TGTGCCAGCAGCCGCCGTTGGACAGGGGTCCTTAATGAAAAACTGTTTTTT.

Only a few counts were recorded for this clone. The V gene is TRBV11-3, the J gene TRBJ2-7; 7 positions match TRBD1. The CDR3 contains 14 residues. Trimming cost V 5 bases and J 3 bases; bases outside gene matches: 7. Germline V gene sequence: CDR1 SGHNT, CDR2 YENEEA. CDR3 DNA: TGTGCCAGCAGCCATGACAGGGCGGGCTACGAGCAGTACTTC. Translation: CASSHDRAGYEQYF.